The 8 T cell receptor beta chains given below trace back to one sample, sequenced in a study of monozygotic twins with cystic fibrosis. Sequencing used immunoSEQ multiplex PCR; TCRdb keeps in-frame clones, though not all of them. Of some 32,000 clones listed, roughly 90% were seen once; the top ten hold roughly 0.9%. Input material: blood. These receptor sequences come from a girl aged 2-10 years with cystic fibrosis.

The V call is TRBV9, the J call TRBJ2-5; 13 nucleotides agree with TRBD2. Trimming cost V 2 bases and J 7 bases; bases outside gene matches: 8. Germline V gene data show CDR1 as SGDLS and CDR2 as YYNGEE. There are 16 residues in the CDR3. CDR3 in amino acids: CASSVLLAGGPGTQYF. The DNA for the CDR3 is TGTGCCAGCAGCGTGTTACTAGCGGGAGGGCCAGGGACCCAGTACTTC. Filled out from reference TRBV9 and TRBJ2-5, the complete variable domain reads DSGVTQTPKHLITATGQRVTLRCSPRSGDLSVYWYQQSLDQGLQFLIQYYNGEERAKGNILERFSAQQFPDLHSELNLSSLELGDSALYFCASSVLLAGGPGTQYFGPGTRLLVL.

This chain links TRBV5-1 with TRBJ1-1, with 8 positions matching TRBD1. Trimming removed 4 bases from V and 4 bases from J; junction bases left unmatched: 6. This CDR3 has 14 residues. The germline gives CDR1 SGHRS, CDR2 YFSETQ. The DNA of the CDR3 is TGCGCCAGCAGCGCCGGACAGGGTTTCACTGAAGCTTTCTTT. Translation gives CASSAGQGFTEAFF.

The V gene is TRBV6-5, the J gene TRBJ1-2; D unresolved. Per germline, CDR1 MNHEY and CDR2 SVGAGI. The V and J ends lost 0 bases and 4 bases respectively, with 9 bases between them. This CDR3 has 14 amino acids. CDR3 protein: CASSYSGRIYGYTF. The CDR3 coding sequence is TGTGCCAGCAGTTACTCGGGCCGGATCTATGGCTACACCTTC.

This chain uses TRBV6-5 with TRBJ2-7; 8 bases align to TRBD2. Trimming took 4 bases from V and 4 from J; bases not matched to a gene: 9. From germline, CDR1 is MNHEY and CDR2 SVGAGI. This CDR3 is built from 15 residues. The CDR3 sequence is CASSFQAGEYYEQYF. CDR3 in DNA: TGTGCCAGCAGTTTTCAAGCGGGAGAATATTACGAGCAGTACTTC.

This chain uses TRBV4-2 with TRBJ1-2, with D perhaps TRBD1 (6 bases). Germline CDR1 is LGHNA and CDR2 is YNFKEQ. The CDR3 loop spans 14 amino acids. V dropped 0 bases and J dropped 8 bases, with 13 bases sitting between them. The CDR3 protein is CASSQETGLRGYTF. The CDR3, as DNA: TGTGCCAGCAGCCAAGAAACAGGGTTGAGGGGCTACACCTTC.

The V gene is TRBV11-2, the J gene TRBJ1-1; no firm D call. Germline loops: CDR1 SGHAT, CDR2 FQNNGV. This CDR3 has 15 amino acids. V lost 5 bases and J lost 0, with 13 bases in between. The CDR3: CASSPLRDLNTEAFF. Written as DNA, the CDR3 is TGTGCCAGCAGCCCACTTCGCGATTTGAACACTGAAGCTTTCTTT.

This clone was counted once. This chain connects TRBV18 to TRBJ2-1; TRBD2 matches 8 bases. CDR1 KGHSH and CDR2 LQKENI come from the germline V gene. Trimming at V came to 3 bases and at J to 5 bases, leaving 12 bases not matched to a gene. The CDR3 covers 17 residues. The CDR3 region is CASSPRVLAGLNNEQFF. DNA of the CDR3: TGTGCCAGCTCACCTAGGGTTCTAGCGGGCCTAAACAATGAGCAGTTCTTC.

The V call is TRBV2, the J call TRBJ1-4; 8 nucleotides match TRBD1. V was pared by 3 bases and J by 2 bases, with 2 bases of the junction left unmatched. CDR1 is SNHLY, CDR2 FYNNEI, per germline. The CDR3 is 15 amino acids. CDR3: CASSEQGATNEKLFF. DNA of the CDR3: TGTGCCAGCAGTGAGCAGGGGGCGACTAATGAAAAACTGTTTTTT.